Presented here are 7 T cell receptor beta chains from one specimen sequenced in a study of T-cell reconstitution after alpha-beta-depleted transplantation in children. Construction of the TCRbeta library involved unique molecular identifiers. TCRdb independently ran MiXCR on the PCR reads; one entry per CDR3 protein. Of about 610,000 distinct CDR3 sequences in the sample, 10% are singletons; the top ten hold roughly 4%. Specimen: PBMCs from the stem cell graft donor, collected from the stem cell graft. The receptors originated from a human donor who donated a stem cell graft to a child with acute myeloid leukemia.

This clonotype was observed many times. The genes are TRBV15 and TRBJ2-2, with D unresolved. The CDR3 spans 15 residues. Germline V gene data show CDR1 as LNHNV and CDR2 as YYDKDF (reference sequence). The ends were cut back, 0 bases at V and 6 bases at J, with 11 bases in the middle. The CDR3: CATSRDFGFAGELFF. The CDR3 DNA reads as TGTGCCACCAGCAGAGATTTCGGGTTCGCCGGGGAGCTGTTTTTT.

The rearrangement uses TRBV7-2 and TRBJ2-3; D gene uncertain. The V end lost 2 bases, the J end lost 2 bases, and 11 bases lay between the germline ends. This CDR3 region has 15 residues. The germline V gene has CDR1 SGHTA and CDR2 FQGNSA. The CDR3, as DNA: TGTGCCAGCAGCTTAACGTTCCAGCTCACAGATACGCAGTATTTT. Amino acids: CASSLTFQLTDTQYF.

This clonotype was observed at least ten times. The rearrangement uses TRBV20-1 and TRBJ2-1; D unclear. The CDR3 loop spans 13 amino acids. Germline CDR1 and CDR2: DFQATT and SNEGSKA (reference sequence). Trimming removed 1 base at V and 5 bases at J, with 9 bases between. The CDR3 nucleotides are TGCAGTGCTAGAGGCGGCTTCGACAATGAGCAGTTCTTC. Its protein product is CSARGGFDNEQFF.

This clonotype was detected ten times or more. The V gene is TRBV27, the J gene TRBJ1-1, with D perhaps matching TRBD1 (5 bases). V was pared by 5 bases and J by 1 base, with 14 bases between. Germline CDR1 MNHEY, CDR2 SMNVEV (reference sequence). The CDR3 runs to 15 residues. The DNA of the CDR3 is TGTGCCAGCAGTGCCCGGGACTTCCAGAACACTGAAGCTTTCTTT. Protein sequence: CASSARDFQNTEAFF.

The chain has TRBV4-3 and TRBJ2-3, with TRBD2 matching over 10 bases. This CDR3 region has 16 residues. With V trimmed by 3 bases and J by 2 bases, 5 bases remained unmatched. Germline CDR1 and CDR2: LGHNA and YSLEER. The CDR3 DNA reads TGCGCCAGCAGCCAGGGTAGCGGGAGGAACACAGATACGCAGTATTTT. Protein: CASSQGSGRNTDTQYF.

This clonotype has just a few counts. The chain is built from TRBV7-2 and TRBJ1-6, with D unresolved. This CDR3 spans 14 amino acids. Trimming pared 1 base from V and 6 bases from J, leaving 7 bases between. CDR1 and CDR2 (germline): SGHTA, FQGNSA. The CDR3 nucleotides are TGTGCCAGCAGCTTAGAAACGACTAATTCACCCCTCCACTTT. Translating gives CASSLETTNSPLHF.

This clonotype was picked up a small number of times. The chain links TRBV9 to TRBJ2-1; 11 bases are a match to TRBD2. The V gene end was trimmed by 0 bases and the J gene end by 6 bases; junction bases not matched to a gene: 11. The germline gives CDR1 SGDLS, CDR2 YYNGEE. This CDR3 is 18 amino acids long. The CDR3 DNA is TGTGCCAGCAGCGTAGACCCCTCCCCTAGCGGGAGGTTCAATGAGCAGTTCTTC. It translates to CASSVDPSPSGRFNEQFF. Full variable domain (missing parts from reference TRBV9 and TRBJ2-1): DSGVTQTPKHLITATGQRVTLRCSPRSGDLSVYWYQQSLDQGLQFLIQYYNGEERAKGNILERFSAQQFPDLHSELNLSSLELGDSALYFCASSVDPSPSGRFNEQFFGPGTRLTVL.